This T cell receptor beta chain was captured in a study of T cell responses to AZD1222 COVID-19 vaccine listed by TCRdb under 2021. With regard to the full study: AZD1222 recipients given second doses at about 4 weeks or at about 12 weeks were pooled, since spike-specific TCR depth and breadth were not found to differ between the two schedules. A total of around 240 trial participants underwent TCR sequencing, of whom under 220 had received two doses of AZD1222 and approximately 26 had received two doses of the MenACWY control vaccine. Trial participants were enrolled by age into subgroups of 18-55, 56-69 and 70-plus years, and about 150, 27 and 61 TCR-sequenced participants, respectively, were included in these subgroups.

On the study overall, not on this receptor specifically: Participants were mostly white British, with more females than males. The authors suggested clonal diversity may have been underestimated. The 56-69-year group was small, and its depth increase did not reach significance, likely because of low power. Epitopes outside the regions mutated in the B.1.351 and B.1.1.7 variants were reportedly recognized by nearly half of the unique spike-specific TCRs. Conclusions about previously exposed vaccinees are limited, since just 5 to 7 AZD1222 recipients were seropositive for SARS-CoV-2 at baseline. A significant rise in spike-specific TCR breadth and depth was observed after two AZD1222 doses relative to day 0 and relative to MenACWY recipients. Vaccine-associated CD4 TCRs spanned the whole spike protein, with dominant responses in regions 160-218 and 743-854. Because no samples from the day 14 peak response were available, repertoires could be characterized only after the peak T cell response.

The CDR3 regions of human TCRbeta chains were analyzed by immunosequencing. The published analysis was carried out like this. TCRs in the repertoires were compared against a reference library of SARS-CoV-2-specific TCRs that had been generated with the MIRA antigen-specificity platform. Breadth was defined as the fraction of unique TCRs that were SARS-CoV-2-associated. Depth was defined as the fraction of total T cells that were SARS-CoV-2-associated. Each spike-specific TCR was assigned to its reactive spike region and to a CD4 or CD8 class using the MIRA data. Log10-transformed breadth and depth values were compared by one-way ANOVA with Sidak's multiple comparisons tests. The source is immuneACCESS, and TCRdb retained only in-frame sequences with V and J called. Part of the clones is not carried over; for the studies checked, unresolved V genes explain less than half of this, and the remainder is unexplained. V and J calls and clone size are copied from that table; D and trimming were computed from the DNA. This sample has 90,000 to 120,000 clones in its table, and around 91% of those were observed once. The leading ten clones occupy roughly a sixth of the sample.

The CDR3, from cysteine to phenylalanine, totals 14 residues. Kept here is only the CDR3 DNA, which spans 42 bases and is read in frame from base 1. Based on the germline V gene (reference sequence), the CDR1 and CDR2 sequences are LNHDA and SQIVND. The junction shows trimming of 6 bases on V and 7 bases on J, and the gene matches do not reach 7 bases of it. Concerning this clone itself: Its antigen is currently not known. Base qualities are not at hand, and no much larger clone is one base apart.

The sample's time point label, in plain terms: baseline before first vaccination. The vaccinee samples were drawn from two UK trials, COV001 and COV002, one of which was a single-blind randomized controlled phase 2/3 trial testing AZD1222 (ChAdOx1 nCoV-19) in healthy adults. Trial participant PBMC samples were collected at day 0 and day 28 after the second dose for TCRbeta chain sequencing. The sequence was obtained from an adult in good health. Here the chain combines TRBV19 and TRBJ2-1, with 9 junctional bases fitting TRBD2. The sample here was peripheral blood, taken on day 0 of AZD1222 vaccination. The CDR3 protein: CASRLRGGLNEQFF. The DNA is TGTGCCAGTAGGTTGCGGGGGGGCCTGAATGAGCAGTTCTTC.